The T cell receptor (beta chain) described here comes from a study of beta chain features in type 1 diabetes listed by TCRdb under 2018. Context from the whole study: Patients and healthy donors did not differ in mean age, gender distribution, total cell number or subset yield. A total of approximately 110,000,000 sorted cells were examined across all samples, and a strong correlation was observed between cell number per subset and RNA yield. The study compared the TCRB repertoires of sorted circulating CD4+ T cell subsets in recently diagnosed type 1 diabetes patients with those in matched healthy donors. Regulatory and stem cell-like memory subsets were isolated from only 8 patients and roughly 8 healthy donors, whereas naive and central memory subsets came from all 30 or so donors.

Paper-wide results and their limitations: Type 1 diabetes patients showed a moderate but significant shortening of TCRB CDR3 length in all four CD4+ subsets. Because cDNA was sequenced instead of genomic DNA, activated cells with high expression could be over-represented, although the groups did not differ in activation or CD3 levels. Naive, central memory and regulatory TCRB repertoires appeared to be more similar among patients than among healthy donors. PCR may preferentially amplify shorter templates, but because patient and control samples were amplified and corrected together, any resulting skew would affect both groups equally. At VDJ recombination sites, type 1 diabetes patients had fewer insertions and more deleted nucleotides, which implies abnormalities in thymic rearrangement. Because small numbers of individuals were included in the HLA sub-analyses, any influence of HLA type on TCRB rearrangement was left unresolved.

The sample holds a few counts of this clone. It has no known antigen specificity. No much larger clonotype is one base removed from it; base qualities were not supplied. The entire isolated RNA was reverse transcribed using the High Capacity cDNA Reverse Transcription Kit, and thus expressed TCRB transcripts were sequenced. Deep immunoSEQ sequencing was applied to naive, central memory and regulatory T cell samples, giving an average of approximately 3.8 million total reads per sample. Sorted cells were lysed in RLT buffer, and RNA was extracted using DNase-treated RNeasy Micro or Mini kits according to cell number. Each cell subset was processed separately to prevent cross-contamination, with patient and healthy donor samples processed together. TCRB sequences were amplified from cDNA with the immunoSEQ multiplex PCR, producing 87-bp fragments spanning the CDR3 region. The amplicons were sequenced using the Illumina HiSeq platform. In the paper's pipeline: PCR bias was computationally corrected using synthetic template baselines, reads within Hamming distance 2 were collapsed, and singletons that could not be merged were discarded. Reads were aligned against IMGT to assign V, D and J genes, CDR3 length and insertions or deletions at six rearrangement sites. Within each subset, clonotype counts were normalized to sorted cell number, and only after that were true diversity and Gini coefficients computed with the tcR R package. Repertoire sharing was quantified using the overlap coefficient calculated on TCRB nucleotide sequences. TCRdb retrieved this table from immuneACCESS and kept in-frame rearrangements only. Not all clones are present; in checked studies, unresolved V genes account for under half, and no reason is known for the remainder. Clone size and the V and J calls come from that table; the DNA yielded D and trimming. This sample holds roughly 150,000 clones; around 10% were observed only once. Around 0.5% of the sample is in the top ten clones.

Each donor gave one peripheral blood draw, averaging roughly 100 mL, which was collected into heparinised tubes. A BD FACSAria II and a panel including CD45RO, CCR7, CD25, CD127, CD95 and CD27 were used to sort naive, central memory, regulatory and stem cell-like memory CD4+ T cells. All sorted populations exceeded 98% purity. PBMCs were separated immediately by Lymphoprep density gradient centrifugation and were stained directly, without being cultured. So that batch effects would be minimized, each experiment stained and sorted samples in pairs, pairing one healthy donor with one patient. This TCR derives from a man aged 30-40 years with type 1 diabetes. Input material: central memory CD4+ T cells from blood.

For the CDR3, the sequence is CASSPGTSGYNEQFF. The nucleotides read TGCGCCAGCTCCCCCGGGACTAGCGGATACAATGAGCAGTTCTTC. Here the chain combines TRBV23-1 and TRBJ2-1; the junction holds 11 bases that match TRBD2. TRBV23-1 is an open reading frame whose function is uncertain. V lost 8 bases and J lost 4 bases, and the count of bases not matched to a germline gene is 7. From its cysteine to its phenylalanine, the CDR3 spans 15 amino acids. The CDR3 DNA has 45 bases and is translated from base 1.